The 11 T cell receptor beta chains below were found in one sample sequenced in a study of cytomegalovirus exposure and HLA in healthy donors. The PCR made use of 60 Vbeta and 13 Jbeta primers. Method: immunoSEQ multiplex PCR; TCRdb's copy keeps in-frame clones and lacks some. This listing includes some 200,000 clones. Sequenced material: PBMCs. These receptors were collected from a man aged 25-45 years in good health and CMV-seronegative.

The chain has TRBV19 and TRBJ1-5; TRBD1 is a possible D gene (5 bases). Per germline, CDR1 LNHDA and CDR2 SQIVND (reference sequence). The CDR3 consists of 13 residues. V was clipped by 5 bases and J by 4 bases, with 9 bases between them. CDR3 coding DNA: TGTGCCAGTAGTCACGGGGGGAATCAGCCCCAGCATTTT. Its protein is CASSHGGNQPQHF.

The chain is built from TRBV19 and TRBJ2-5; perhaps TRBD2 as D (6 bases). The length of the CDR3 is 17 residues. The germline gives CDR1 LNHDA, CDR2 SQIVND (reference sequence). The germline V and J ends were trimmed by 6 bases and 1 base, with 21 bases remaining between them. The CDR3, as DNA: TGTGCCAGTAGCGACCGACCGGGAGAAGGGAGCCAAGAGACCCAGTACTTC. Its translation is CASSDRPGEGSQETQYF.

V and J are TRBV5-6 and TRBJ2-5; 10 bases align to TRBD2. Trimming took 1 base from V and 3 from J; bases not matched to a gene: 9. Per germline, CDR1 SGHDT and CDR2 YYEEEE. The CDR3 sequence is 17 residues long. The CDR3 sequence: CASSLFGLAATKETQYF. The CDR3 DNA is TGTGCCAGCAGCTTGTTCGGACTAGCGGCGACTAAAGAGACCCAGTACTTC.

The V gene is TRBV4-1, the J gene TRBJ1-1; D uncertain. The length of the CDR3 is 16 residues. V was trimmed by 0 bases and J by 4 bases, leaving 15 bases between them. The germline V gene has CDR1 MGHRA and CDR2 YSYEKL. For the CDR3, the DNA is TGCGCCAGCAGCCAAGAGGGCCCGAGGGCGGGCACTGAAGCTTTCTTT. Residues: CASSQEGPRAGTEAFF.

The V and J genes are TRBV25-1 and TRBJ2-5; 8 positions agree with TRBD2. Germline V gene sequence: CDR1 MGHDK, CDR2 SYGVNS. The CDR3 sequence is 15 residues long. V lost 2 bases and J lost 4; bases outside the gene matches: 6. DNA for the CDR3: TGTGCCAGCAGTGAACGCCCGAGCGGGGGAGAGACCCAGTACTTC. This sequence encodes CASSERPSGGETQYF.

CDR3 DNA sequence: TGTGCCAGCAGCTTGCAGGGCGGGGGGCGAGGGGCTGAAGCTTTCTTT. Translation gives CASSLQGGGRGAEAFF. The chain combines TRBV5-4 with TRBJ1-1; D might be TRBD1 (6 bases). Germline CDR1 reads SGHNT; CDR2 reads YYREEE (reference sequence). Deletions cut 1 base from V and 6 bases from J, with 19 bases between. This CDR3 has 16 residues.

V usage is TRBV30 and J usage is TRBJ2-3; maybe TRBD1 (7 bases). This CDR3 is built from 15 residues. Germline loops: CDR1 GTSNPN, CDR2 SVGIG (reference sequence). Trimming shortened V by 0 bases and J by 4 bases, and 14 bases separated the two germline ends. The CDR3: CAWSVGGREADTQYF. In DNA, the CDR3 is TGTGCCTGGAGTGTAGGGGGCAGGGAGGCAGATACGCAGTATTTT.

The chain carries TRBV18 and TRBJ2-1; 11 nucleotides line up with TRBD2. J gave up 6 bases and V 4 bases, and 11 bases lay outside the gene matches. The CDR3 has 17 amino acids. Per the germline V gene, CDR1 is KGHSH and CDR2 is LQKENI. CDR3 region: CASSLGLAGFLGNEQFF. The CDR3, as DNA: TGTGCCAGCTCACTCGGACTAGCGGGCTTTTTAGGCAATGAGCAGTTCTTC.

The chain recombines TRBV11-3 with TRBJ1-6, with D tentatively TRBD1 (6 bases). Germline V gene data show CDR1 as SGHNT and CDR2 as YENEEA. V was trimmed by 7 bases and J by 7 bases, leaving 17 bases between them. This CDR3 has 15 residues. The CDR3 DNA follows: TGTGCCAGCACCGCCCAGGAGACAGGCAATTCACCCCTCCACTTT. This translates into CASTAQETGNSPLHF.

The chain employs TRBV4-1 and TRBJ1-1; TRBD1 agrees at 9 bases. The CDR3 extends over 14 amino acids. J was trimmed by 7 bases and V by 3 bases; bases with no gene match: 6. Germline V gene lookup returns CDR1 MGHRA and CDR2 YSYEKL. The DNA of the CDR3 is TGCGCCAGCAGCCATTCACAGGGGGCGATTGAAGCTTTCTTT. Encoded protein: CASSHSQGAIEAFF.

The V call is TRBV27, the J call TRBJ1-1; weak D call: TRBD1 (5 bases). This CDR3 is 15 amino acids long. Germline V gene data show CDR1 as MNHEY and CDR2 as SMNVEV (reference sequence). Trimming stripped 5 bases from V and 4 bases from J, with 17 bases between. The DNA of the CDR3 is TGTGCCAGCAGTCCACACGCCCTGGGGGGCACTGAAGCTTTCTTT. Translation gives CASSPHALGGTEAFF.